The text below deals with one T cell receptor (beta chain). The data are from a study of T cells in Graves' hyperthyroidism and ophthalmopathy. Germline CDR1 is LGHNT and CDR2 is FRNRAP. V lost 1 base, J lost 4 bases, and 8 bases lay in between. The CDR3 loop spans 14 amino acids. RNA transcripts provided the source from which TCR beta CDR3 regions were amplified. The primer set for the first-round RT-PCR of the TCR CDR3 was HTBI. TCRdb itself ran the multiplex PCR reads through MiXCR, one entry per CDR3 protein. Of some 650,000 distinct CDR3 sequences in the sample, about a sixth were seen once. Extraction of PBMCs used 7.5 to 10 ml of fresh peripheral blood.

This TCR was sampled from a woman in her forties with Graves' ophthalmopathy. The J gene is TRBJ1-5, the V gene TRBV12-5; D is unclear. The material sequenced was blood. The DNA for the CDR3 is TGTGCTAGTGGTTTGGGTCCAGGTAATCAGCCCCAGCATTTT. This sequence encodes CASGLGPGNQPQHF. The full variable domain, in which reference TRBV12-5 and TRBJ1-5 provide the parts outside the CDR3, is DARVTQTPRHKVTEMGQEVTMRCQPILGHNTVFWYRQTMMQGLELLAYFRNRAPLDDSGMPKDRFSAEMPDATLATLKIQPSEPRDSAVYFCASGLGPGNQPQHFGDGTRLSIL.